The TCR beta chain under discussion was sequenced for a study of cytomegalovirus exposure and HLA in healthy donors. Across the whole study: Within the Caucasian-associated ancestry cluster were under 85% of the roughly 400 genotyped donors.

In the case of this clone: Its cognate antigen is unknown. An end of the junction does not agree with germline; a read error may underlie this.

Study-level points and caveats: Of the V segments, some could not be distinguished, including TRBV6-2 and TRBV6-3, and were excluded.

CDR1 and CDR2 from the germline V gene are MNHEY and SVGAGI. This CDR3 has 13 residues. A multiplex PCR was run with 60 Vbeta primers and 13 Jbeta primers. Only in-frame clones appear in the TCRdb table, and some are missing; sequencing was by immunoSEQ multiplex PCR. The profile shows approximately 130,000 clones, 7% to 9.5% of them singletons. The sequenced material came from PBMCs. The rearrangement joins TRBV6-5 to TRBJ1-2, with unresolved D. This receptor was obtained from a woman in her forties in good health and CMV-seropositive. CDR3 sequence reads: CASSYSEDGRAAF. The CDR3 DNA is TGTGCCAGCAGTTACTCGGAGGACGGCCGGGCCGCCTTC.